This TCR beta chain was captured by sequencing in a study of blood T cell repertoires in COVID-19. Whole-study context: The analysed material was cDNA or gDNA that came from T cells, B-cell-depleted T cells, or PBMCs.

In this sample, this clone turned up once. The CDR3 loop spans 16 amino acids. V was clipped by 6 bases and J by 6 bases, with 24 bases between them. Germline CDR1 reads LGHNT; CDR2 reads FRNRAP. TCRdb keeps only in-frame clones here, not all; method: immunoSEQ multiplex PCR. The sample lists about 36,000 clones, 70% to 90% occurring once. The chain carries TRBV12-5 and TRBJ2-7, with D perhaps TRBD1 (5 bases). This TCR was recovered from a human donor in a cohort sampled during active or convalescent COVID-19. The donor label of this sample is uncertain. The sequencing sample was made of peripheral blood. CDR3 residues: CASGLHPSGPAGEQYF. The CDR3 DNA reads TGTGCTAGTGGCCTCCACCCATCAGGGCCCGCCGGCGAGCAGTACTTC.